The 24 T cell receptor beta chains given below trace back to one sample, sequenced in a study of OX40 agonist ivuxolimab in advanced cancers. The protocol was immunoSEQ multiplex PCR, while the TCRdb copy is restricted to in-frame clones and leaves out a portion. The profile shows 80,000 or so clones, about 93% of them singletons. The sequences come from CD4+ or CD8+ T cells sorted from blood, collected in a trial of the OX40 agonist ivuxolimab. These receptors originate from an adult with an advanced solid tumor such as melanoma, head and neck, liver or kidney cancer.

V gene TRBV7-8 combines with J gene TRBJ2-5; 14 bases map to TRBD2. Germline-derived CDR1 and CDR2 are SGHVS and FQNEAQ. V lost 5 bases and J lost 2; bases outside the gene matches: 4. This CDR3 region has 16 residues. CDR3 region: CASSPGTSGGQETQYF. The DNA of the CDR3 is TGTGCCAGCAGCCCAGGGACTAGCGGGGGACAAGAGACCCAGTACTTC.

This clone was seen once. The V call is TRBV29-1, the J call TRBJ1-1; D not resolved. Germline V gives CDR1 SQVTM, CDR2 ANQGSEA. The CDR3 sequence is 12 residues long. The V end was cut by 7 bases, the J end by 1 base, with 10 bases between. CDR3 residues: CSAPGQNTEAFF. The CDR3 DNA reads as TGCAGCGCCCCCGGGCAGAACACTGAAGCTTTCTTT.

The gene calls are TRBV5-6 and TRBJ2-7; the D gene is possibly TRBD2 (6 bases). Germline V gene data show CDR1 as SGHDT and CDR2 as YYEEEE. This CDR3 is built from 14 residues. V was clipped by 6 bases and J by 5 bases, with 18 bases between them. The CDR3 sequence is CASTNPGEVNEQYF. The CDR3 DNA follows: TGTGCCAGCACCAACCCGGGAGAGGTGAACGAGCAGTACTTC.

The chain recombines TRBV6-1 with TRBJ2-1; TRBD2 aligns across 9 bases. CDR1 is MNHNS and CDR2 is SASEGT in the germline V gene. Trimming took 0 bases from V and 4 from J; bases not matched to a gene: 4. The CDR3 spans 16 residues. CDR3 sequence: CASSEARLAGYNEQFF. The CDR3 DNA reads TGTGCCAGCAGTGAAGCGCGTCTAGCGGGATACAATGAGCAGTTCTTC.

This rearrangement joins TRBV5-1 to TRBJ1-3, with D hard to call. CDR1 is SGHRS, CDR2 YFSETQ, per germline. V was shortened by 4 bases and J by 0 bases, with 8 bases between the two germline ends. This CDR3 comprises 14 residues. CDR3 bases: TGCGCCAGCAGCCCGGTTGACTCTGGAAACACCATATATTTT. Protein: CASSPVDSGNTIYF.

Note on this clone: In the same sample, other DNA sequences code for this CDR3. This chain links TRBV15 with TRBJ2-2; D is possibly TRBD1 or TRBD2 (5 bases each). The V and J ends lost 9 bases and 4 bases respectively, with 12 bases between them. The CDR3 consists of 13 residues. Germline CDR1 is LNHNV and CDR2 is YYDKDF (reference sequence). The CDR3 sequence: CATGTGPTGELFF. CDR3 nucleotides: TGTGCCACAGGGACCGGGCCCACCGGGGAGCTGTTTTTT.

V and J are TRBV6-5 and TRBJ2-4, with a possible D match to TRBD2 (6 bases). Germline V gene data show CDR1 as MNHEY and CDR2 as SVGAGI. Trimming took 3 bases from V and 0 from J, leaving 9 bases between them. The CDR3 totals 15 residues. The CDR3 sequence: CASSYGTVAKNIQYF. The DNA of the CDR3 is TGTGCCAGCAGTTATGGGACTGTAGCCAAAAACATTCAGTACTTC.

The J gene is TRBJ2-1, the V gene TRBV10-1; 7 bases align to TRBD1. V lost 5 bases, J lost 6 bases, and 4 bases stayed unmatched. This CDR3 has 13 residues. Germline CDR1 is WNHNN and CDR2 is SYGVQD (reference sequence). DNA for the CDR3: TGCGCCAGCAGTTGGACAGGCGGCAATGAGCAGTTCTTC. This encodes CASSWTGGNEQFF.

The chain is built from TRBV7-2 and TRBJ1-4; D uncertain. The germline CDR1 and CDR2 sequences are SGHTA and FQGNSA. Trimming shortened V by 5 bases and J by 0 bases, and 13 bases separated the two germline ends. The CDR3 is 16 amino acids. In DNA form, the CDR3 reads TGTGCCAGCAGCCTAACACCCATTGCAACTAATGAAAAACTGTTTTTT. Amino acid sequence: CASSLTPIATNEKLFF. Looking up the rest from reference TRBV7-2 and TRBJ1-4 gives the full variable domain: GAGVSQSPSNKVTEKGKDVELRCDPISGHTALYWYRQSLGQGLEFLIYFQGNSAPDKSGLPSDRFSAERTGGSVSTLTIQRTQQEDSAVYLCASSLTPIATNEKLFFGSGTQLSVL.

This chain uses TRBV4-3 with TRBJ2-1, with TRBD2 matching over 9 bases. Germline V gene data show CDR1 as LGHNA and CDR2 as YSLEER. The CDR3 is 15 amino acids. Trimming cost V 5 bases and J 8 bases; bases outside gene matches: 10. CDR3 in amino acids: CASSSSAGGRYEQFF. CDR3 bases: TGCGCCAGCAGCTCATCGGCGGGGGGGCGTTATGAGCAGTTCTTC.

The DNA for the CDR3 is TGTGCCAGCATGGGACCCGAAACAGGGATCTTAAAGACCCAGTACTTC. Protein: CASMGPETGILKTQYF. The genes are TRBV28 and TRBJ2-5; TRBD1 is a possible D gene (6 bases). Germline loops: CDR1 MDHEN, CDR2 SYDVKM. The V end was cut by 7 bases, the J end by 6 bases, with 24 bases between. The CDR3 spans 16 residues.

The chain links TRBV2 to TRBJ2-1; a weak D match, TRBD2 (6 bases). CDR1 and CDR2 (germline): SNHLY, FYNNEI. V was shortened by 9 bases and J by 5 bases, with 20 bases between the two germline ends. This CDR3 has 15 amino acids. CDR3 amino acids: CASQEMTRADNEQFF. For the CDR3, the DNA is TGTGCCAGTCAGGAGATGACTAGAGCTGACAATGAGCAGTTCTTC. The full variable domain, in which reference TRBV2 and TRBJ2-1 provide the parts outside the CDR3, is EPEVTQTPSHQVTQMGQEVILRCVPISNHLYFYWYRQILGQKVEFLVSFYNNEISEKSEIFDDQFSVERPDGSNFTLKIRSTKLEDSAMYFCASQEMTRADNEQFFGPGTRLTVL.

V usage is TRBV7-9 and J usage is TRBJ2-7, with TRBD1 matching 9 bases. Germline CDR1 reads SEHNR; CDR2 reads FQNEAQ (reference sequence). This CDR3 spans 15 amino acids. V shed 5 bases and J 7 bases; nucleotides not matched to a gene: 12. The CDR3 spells CASSPRDRVFLEQYF. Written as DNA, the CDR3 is TGTGCCAGCAGCCCGCGGGACAGGGTTTTTTTGGAGCAGTACTTC.

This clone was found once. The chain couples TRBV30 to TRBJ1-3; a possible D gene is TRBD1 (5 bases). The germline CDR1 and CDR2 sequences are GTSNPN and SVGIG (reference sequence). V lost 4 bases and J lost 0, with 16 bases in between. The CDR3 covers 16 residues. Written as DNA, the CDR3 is TGTGCCTGGATGAGGGGCTCCGCGCTCTCTGGAAACACCATATATTTT. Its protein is CAWMRGSALSGNTIYF.

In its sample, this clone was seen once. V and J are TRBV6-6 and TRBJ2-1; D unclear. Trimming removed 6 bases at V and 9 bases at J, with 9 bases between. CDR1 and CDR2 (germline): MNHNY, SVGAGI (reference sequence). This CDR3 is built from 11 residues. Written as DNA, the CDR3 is TGTGCCAGCAGCACGGGCGGTGAGCAGTTCTTC. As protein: CASSTGGEQFF.

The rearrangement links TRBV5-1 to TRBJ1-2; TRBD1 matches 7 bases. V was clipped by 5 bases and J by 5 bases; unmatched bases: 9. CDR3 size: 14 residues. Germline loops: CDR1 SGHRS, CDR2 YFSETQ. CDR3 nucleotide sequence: TGCGCCAGCAGGGCGGCAGGGGGAGCTTATGGCTACACCTTC. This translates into CASRAAGGAYGYTF.

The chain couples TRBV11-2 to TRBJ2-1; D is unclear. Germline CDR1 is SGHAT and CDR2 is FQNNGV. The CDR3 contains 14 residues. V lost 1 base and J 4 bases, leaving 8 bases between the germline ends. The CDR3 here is CASSLASLYNEQFF. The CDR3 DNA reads TGTGCCAGCAGCTTAGCCTCACTATACAATGAGCAGTTCTTC.

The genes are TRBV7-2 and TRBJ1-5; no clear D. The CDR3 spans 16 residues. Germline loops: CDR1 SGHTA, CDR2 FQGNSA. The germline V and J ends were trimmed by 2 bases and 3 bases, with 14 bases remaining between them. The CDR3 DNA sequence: TGTGCCAGCAGCTTATCACCAGAACCAGACAATCAGCCCCAGCATTTT. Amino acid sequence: CASSLSPEPDNQPQHF.

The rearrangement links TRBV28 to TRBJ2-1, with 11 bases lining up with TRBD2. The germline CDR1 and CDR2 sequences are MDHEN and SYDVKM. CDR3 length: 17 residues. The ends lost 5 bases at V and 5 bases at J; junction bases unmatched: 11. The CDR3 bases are TGTGCCAGCAGTCCCGGTAGCGGGAGGGCGGGGGACAATGAGCAGTTCTTC. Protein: CASSPGSGRAGDNEQFF.

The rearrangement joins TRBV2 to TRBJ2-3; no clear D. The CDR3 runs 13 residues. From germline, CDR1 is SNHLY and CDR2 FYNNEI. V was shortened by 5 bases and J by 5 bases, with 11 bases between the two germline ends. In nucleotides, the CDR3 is TGTGCCAGCAGTCCTCGCTGGGGAGATACGCAGTATTTT. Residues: CASSPRWGDTQYF. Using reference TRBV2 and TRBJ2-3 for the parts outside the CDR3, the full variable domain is EPEVTQTPSHQVTQMGQEVILRCVPISNHLYFYWYRQILGQKVEFLVSFYNNEISEKSEIFDDQFSVERPDGSNFTLKIRSTKLEDSAMYFCASSPRWGDTQYFGPGTRLTVL.

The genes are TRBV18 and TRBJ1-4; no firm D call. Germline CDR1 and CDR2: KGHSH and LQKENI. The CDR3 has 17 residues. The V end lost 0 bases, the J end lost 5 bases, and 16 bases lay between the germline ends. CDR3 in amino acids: CASSPPNEAGLNEKLFF. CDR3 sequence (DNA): TGTGCCAGCTCACCACCTAACGAGGCGGGTTTAAATGAAAAACTGTTTTTT.

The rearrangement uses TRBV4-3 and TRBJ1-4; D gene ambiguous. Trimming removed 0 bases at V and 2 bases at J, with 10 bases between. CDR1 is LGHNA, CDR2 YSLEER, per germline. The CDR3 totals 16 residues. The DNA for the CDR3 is TGCGCCAGCAGCCAAGAAGGACGGGCCACTAATGAAAAACTGTTTTTT. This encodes CASSQEGRATNEKLFF.

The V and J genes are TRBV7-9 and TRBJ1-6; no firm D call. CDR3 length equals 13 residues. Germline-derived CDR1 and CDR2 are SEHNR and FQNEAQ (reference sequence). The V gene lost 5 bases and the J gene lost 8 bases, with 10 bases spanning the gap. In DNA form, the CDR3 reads TGTGCCAGCAGCCCCACGGGTGATTCACCCCTCCACTTT. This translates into CASSPTGDSPLHF.

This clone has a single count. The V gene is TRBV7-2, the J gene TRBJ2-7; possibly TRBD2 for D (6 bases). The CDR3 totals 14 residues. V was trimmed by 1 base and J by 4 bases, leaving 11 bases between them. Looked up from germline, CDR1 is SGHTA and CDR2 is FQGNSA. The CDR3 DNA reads TGTGCCAGCAGCTTAGGATTTGGGGGGTACGAGCAGTACTTC. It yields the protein CASSLGFGGYEQYF.